The following is a T cell receptor (beta chain) sequence with its context. This record comes from a study of blood T cell repertoires in COVID-19. Study in general: COVID-19 samples collected from the United States, Italy and Spain covered acute and convalescent phases. PBMCs, B-cell-depleted T cells, or T cells provided the cDNA or gDNA that made up the material.

Trimming shortened V by 3 bases and J by 0 bases, and 6 bases separated the two germline ends. The CDR3 has 13 residues. As processed by the authors: Reference gene primer amplification gave estimated nucleated cell counts. Profiled with immunoSEQ multiplex PCR; TCRdb holds only in-frame clones, not every one. D and trimming were read from the DNA, whereas the V and J calls and clone size are those reported in that table. The sample carries tens of thousands of clones, around 82% recorded once. The source is a man between 65 and 85 years old with acute or convalescent COVID-19. The V call is TRBV12-3 or TRBV12-4, the J call TRBJ2-7; D gene uncertain. The source material was peripheral blood. In nucleotides, the CDR3 is TGTGCCAGCAGTTTCACCAGCTCCTACGAGCAGTACTTC. It codes for CASSFTSSYEQYF.